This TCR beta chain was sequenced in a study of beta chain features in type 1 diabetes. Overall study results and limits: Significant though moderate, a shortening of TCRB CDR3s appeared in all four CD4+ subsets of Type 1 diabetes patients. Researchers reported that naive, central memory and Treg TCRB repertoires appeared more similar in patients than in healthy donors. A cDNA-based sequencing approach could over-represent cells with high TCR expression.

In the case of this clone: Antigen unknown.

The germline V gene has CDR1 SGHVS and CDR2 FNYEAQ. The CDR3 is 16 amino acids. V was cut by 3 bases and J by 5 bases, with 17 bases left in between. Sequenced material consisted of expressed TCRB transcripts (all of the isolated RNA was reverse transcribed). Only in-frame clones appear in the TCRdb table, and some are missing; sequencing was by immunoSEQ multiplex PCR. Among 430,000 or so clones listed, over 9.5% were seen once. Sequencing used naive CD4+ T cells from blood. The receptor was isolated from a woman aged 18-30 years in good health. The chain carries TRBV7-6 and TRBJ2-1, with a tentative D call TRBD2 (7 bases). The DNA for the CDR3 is TGTGCCAGCAGCTTTGGGGGGGGCAGGGAGCACAATGAGCAGTTCTTC. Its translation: CASSFGGGREHNEQFF.